A single TCR beta chain is shown here with its context. This entry belongs to a study of cytomegalovirus exposure and HLA in healthy donors. 13 Jbeta primers and 60 Vbeta primers were used for the PCR. The protocol was immunoSEQ multiplex PCR, while the TCRdb copy is restricted to in-frame clones and leaves out a portion. The data contain 90,000 to 130,000 clones, roughly 86% of them seen just once; the ten biggest clones take up about 1.8%. The CDR3 totals 12 residues. Germline trimming cut 6 bases from V and 8 bases from J; bases unmatched to any gene: 2. Per the germline V gene, CDR1 is MGHDK and CDR2 is SYGVNS.

Sequences were obtained from PBMCs. The chain couples TRBV25-1 to TRBJ2-1; 9 bases agree with TRBD1. The TCR comes from a man in his forties or fifties in good health and CMV-seronegative. CDR3 sequence reads: CASRGQGHEQFF. CDR3 in DNA: TGTGCCAGCAGGGGACAGGGCCATGAGCAGTTCTTC.